This entry describes one T cell receptor (beta chain). This CDR3 comprises 13 residues. Germline CDR1 is LGHNA and CDR2 is YSLEER. Trimming took 5 bases from V and 9 from J, leaving 15 bases between them. These data come from a study of long-term antiretroviral therapy in people with HIV. Sequencing relied on immunoSEQ assay v3.0, run at survey level. Some clones are missing from TCRdb's copy, which holds only in-frame ones; the method was immunoSEQ multiplex PCR. Among some 17,000 clones listed, around four fifths were seen once. The receptor comes from a man between 18 and 35 years old with HIV. This specimen consisted of unsorted PBMCs, obtained 0.1 years after starting antiretroviral therapy. The rearrangement joins TRBV4-3 to TRBJ2-3; TRBD1 might be the D (6 bases). The CDR3 DNA follows: TGCGCCAGCAGCGACCAGGGGTCCTGGACGCAGTATTTT. Protein: CASSDQGSWTQYF.